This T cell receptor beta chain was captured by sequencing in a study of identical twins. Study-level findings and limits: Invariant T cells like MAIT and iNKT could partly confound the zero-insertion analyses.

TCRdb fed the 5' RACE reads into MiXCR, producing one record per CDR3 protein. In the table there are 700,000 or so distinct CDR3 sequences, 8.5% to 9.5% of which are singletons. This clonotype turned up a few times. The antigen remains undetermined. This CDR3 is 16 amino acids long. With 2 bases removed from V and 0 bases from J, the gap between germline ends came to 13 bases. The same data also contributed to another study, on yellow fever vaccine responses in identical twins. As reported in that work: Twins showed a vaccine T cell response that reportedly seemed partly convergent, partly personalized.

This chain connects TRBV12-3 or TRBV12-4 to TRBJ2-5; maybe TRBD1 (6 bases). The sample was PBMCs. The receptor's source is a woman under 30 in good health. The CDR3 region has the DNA TGTGCCAGCAGTTTAATATCCTGGACAGACCAAGAGACCCAGTACTTC. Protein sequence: CASSLISWTDQETQYF.